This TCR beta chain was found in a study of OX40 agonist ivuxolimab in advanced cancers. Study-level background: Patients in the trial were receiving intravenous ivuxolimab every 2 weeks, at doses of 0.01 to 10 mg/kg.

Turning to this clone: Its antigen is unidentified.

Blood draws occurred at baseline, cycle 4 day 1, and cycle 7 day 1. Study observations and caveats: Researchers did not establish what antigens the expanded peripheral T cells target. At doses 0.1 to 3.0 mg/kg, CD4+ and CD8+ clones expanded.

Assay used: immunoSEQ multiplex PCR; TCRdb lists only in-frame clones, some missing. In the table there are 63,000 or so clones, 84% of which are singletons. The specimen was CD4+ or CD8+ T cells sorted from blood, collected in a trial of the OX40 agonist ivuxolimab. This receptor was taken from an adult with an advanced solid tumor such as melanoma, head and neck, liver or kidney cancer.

In nucleotides, the CDR3 is TGTGCCGGAGACGGGCGGGGAAGCACAGATACGCAGTATTTT. This translates into CAGDGRGSTDTQYF. The chain joins TRBV30 to TRBJ2-3, with D tentatively TRBD2 (6 bases). Germline V gives CDR1 GTSNPN, CDR2 SVGIG (reference sequence). There are 14 residues in the CDR3. The V and J ends lost 8 bases and 0 bases respectively, with 15 bases between them.